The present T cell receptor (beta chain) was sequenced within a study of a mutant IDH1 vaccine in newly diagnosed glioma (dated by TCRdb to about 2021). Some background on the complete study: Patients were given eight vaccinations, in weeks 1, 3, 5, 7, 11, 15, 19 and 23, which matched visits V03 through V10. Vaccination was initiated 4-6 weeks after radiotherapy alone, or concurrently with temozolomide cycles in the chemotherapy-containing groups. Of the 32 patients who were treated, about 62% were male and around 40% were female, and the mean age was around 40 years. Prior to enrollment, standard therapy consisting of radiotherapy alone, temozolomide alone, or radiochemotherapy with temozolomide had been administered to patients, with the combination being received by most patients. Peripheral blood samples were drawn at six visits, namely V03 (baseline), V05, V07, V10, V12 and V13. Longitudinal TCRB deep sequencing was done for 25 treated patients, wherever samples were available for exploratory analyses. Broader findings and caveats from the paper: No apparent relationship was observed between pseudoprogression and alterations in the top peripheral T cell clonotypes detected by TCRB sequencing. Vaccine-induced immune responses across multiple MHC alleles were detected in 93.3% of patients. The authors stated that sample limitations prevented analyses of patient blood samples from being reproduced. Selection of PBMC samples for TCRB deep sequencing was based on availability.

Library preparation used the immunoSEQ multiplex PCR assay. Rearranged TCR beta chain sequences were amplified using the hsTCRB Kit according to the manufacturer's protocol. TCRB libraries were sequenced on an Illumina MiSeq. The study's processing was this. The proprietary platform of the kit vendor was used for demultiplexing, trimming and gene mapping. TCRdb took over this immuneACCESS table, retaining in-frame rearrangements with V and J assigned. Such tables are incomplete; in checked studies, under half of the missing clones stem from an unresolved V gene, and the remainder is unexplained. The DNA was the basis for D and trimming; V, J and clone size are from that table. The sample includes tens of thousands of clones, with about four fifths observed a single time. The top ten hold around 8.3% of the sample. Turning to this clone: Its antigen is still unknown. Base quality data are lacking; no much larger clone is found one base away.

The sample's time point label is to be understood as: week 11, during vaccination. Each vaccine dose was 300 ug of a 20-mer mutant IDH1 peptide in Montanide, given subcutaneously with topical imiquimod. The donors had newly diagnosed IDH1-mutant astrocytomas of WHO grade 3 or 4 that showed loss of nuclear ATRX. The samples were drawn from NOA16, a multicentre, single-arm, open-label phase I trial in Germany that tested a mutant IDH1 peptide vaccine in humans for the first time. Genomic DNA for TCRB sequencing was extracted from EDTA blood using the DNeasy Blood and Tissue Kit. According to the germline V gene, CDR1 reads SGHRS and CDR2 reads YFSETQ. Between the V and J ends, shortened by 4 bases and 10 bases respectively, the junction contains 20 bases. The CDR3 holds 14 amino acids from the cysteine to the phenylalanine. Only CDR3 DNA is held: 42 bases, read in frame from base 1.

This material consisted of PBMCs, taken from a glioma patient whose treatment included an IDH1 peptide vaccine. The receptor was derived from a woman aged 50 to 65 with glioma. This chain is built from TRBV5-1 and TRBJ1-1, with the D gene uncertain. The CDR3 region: CASSPLESGGGAFF. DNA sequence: TGCGCCAGCAGCCCCCTCGAATCAGGTGGAGGAGCTTTCTTT.